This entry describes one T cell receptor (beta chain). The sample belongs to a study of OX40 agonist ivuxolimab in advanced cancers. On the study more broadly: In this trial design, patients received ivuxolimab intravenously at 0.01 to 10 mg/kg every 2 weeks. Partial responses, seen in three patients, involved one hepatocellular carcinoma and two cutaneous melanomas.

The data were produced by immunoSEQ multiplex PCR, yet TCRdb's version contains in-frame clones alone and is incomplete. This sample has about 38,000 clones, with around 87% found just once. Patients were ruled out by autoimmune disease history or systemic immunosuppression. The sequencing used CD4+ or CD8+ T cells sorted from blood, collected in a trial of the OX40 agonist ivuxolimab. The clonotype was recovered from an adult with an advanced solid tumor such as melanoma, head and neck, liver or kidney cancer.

CDR3 amino acids: CASSVEQGGETQYF. The CDR3 DNA reads TGTGCCAGCAGCGTAGAACAGGGGGGGGAGACCCAGTACTTC. The rearrangement joins TRBV9 to TRBJ2-5; D may be TRBD1 (8 bases). This CDR3 spans 14 amino acids. CDR1 is SGDLS and CDR2 is YYNGEE in the germline V gene. Trimming took 0 bases from V and 5 from J, leaving 11 bases between them.